The 29 T cell receptor beta chains in this list originate from one sample, sequenced in a study of CD8 T cells in ankylosing spondylitis (dated by TCRdb to the late 2010s). The research as a whole found: Blood from ankylosing spondylitis patients appeared to be characterized by a TCR beta motif made up of several highly homologous amino acid variants.

The library was obtained by 5' RACE. The run used an Illumina HiSeq 2500. The raw public data were reprocessed by TCRdb itself: fastp quality trimming at Q25, MiXCR clonotype calling, in-frame beta chains only. CDR3 protein sequences are deduplicated, and each keeps its most common genes and DNA. This sample holds about 700,000 distinct CDR3 sequences; around 20% were observed only once. The biggest ten clones account for around a fifth of the sample. Their specific antigens are unknown. The sample consisted of blood, either unsorted or a sorted T cell fraction (not recorded which). The receptors here all came from a male donor with ankylosing spondylitis.

This clonotype was counted a few times. Germline is not matched at one junction end, which may reflect a read error. The genes are TRBV6-1 and TRBJ2-1; TRBD1 agrees at 8 bases. In germline, CDR1 is MNHNS, CDR2 SASEGT. CDR3 size: 15 residues. The chain's CDR3 is CASREDRGNYNEQFF. In nucleotides, the CDR3 is TGTGCCAGCAGAGAAGACAGGGGTAACTACAATGAGCAGTTCTTC.

This clonotype was counted a few times. A single base separates this from a much larger clone, so it may be a read error. V usage is TRBV9 and J usage is TRBJ2-2, with D hard to call. The CDR3 covers 13 residues. Germline V lookup: CDR1 SGDLS, CDR2 YYNGEE. V lost 5 bases, J lost 1 base, and 6 bases lay in between. The CDR3: CASSMVNTGELFF. Written as DNA, the CDR3 is TGTGCCAGCAGTATGGTGAACACCGGGGAGCTGTTTTTT.

The rearrangement joins TRBV6-1 to TRBJ1-6; the match to TRBD1 covers 9 bases. J gave up 9 bases and V 4 bases, and 7 bases lay outside the gene matches. From germline, CDR1 is MNHNS and CDR2 SASEGT. The CDR3 loop spans 15 amino acids. CDR3 sequence reads: CASSGPTGGISPLHF. The CDR3 nucleotides read TGTGCCAGCAGTGGGCCGACAGGGGGGATTTCACCCCTCCACTTT.

The chain carries TRBV30 and TRBJ2-3, with TRBD2 matching 9 bases. The CDR3 is 16 amino acids. Germline loops: CDR1 GTSNPN, CDR2 SVGIG (reference sequence). With 1 base clipped from V and 1 base from J, the junction kept 6 bases outside the gene matches. The CDR3 protein is CAWSGVAGARTDTQYF. The CDR3 DNA is TGTGCCTGGAGTGGGGTAGCGGGGGCCCGCACAGATACGCAGTATTTT.

The chain joins TRBV6-1 to TRBJ1-6; D is unresolved. Trimming took 1 base from V and 7 from J, leaving 5 bases between them. CDR3 length: 13 residues. Looked up from germline, CDR1 is MNHNS and CDR2 is SASEGT. The CDR3 DNA follows: TGTGCCAGCAGTGAAGTTGGGAATTCACCCCTCCACTTT. Amino acid sequence: CASSEVGNSPLHF.

The V gene is TRBV2, the J gene TRBJ1-2; no firm D call. In germline, CDR1 is SNHLY, CDR2 FYNNEI. V lost 4 bases, J lost 8 bases, and 11 bases lay in between. The CDR3 contains 12 residues. The CDR3 bases are TGTGCCAGCAGTGGTCCCGCGGGGGGCTACACCTTC. It translates to CASSGPAGGYTF. The variable domain in full, with the rest retrieved from reference TRBV2 and TRBJ1-2, is EPEVTQTPSHQVTQMGQEVILRCVPISNHLYFYWYRQILGQKVEFLVSFYNNEISEKSEIFDDQFSVERPDGSNFTLKIRSTKLEDSAMYFCASSGPAGGYTFGSGTRLTVV.

J is TRBJ2-6 and V is TRBV20-1, with D perhaps TRBD2 (6 bases). Germline V gene data show CDR1 as DFQATT and CDR2 as SNEGSKA (reference sequence). The CDR3 totals 19 residues. Trimming took 6 bases from V and 4 from J, leaving 28 bases between them. The CDR3: CSAPSEGITVPAGANVLTF. CDR3 coding DNA: TGCAGTGCACCGTCGGAGGGGATAACGGTCCCGGCGGGGGCCAACGTCCTGACTTTC.

The V and J genes are TRBV5-5 and TRBJ2-1; 7 bases fit TRBD1. The CDR3 totals 15 residues. Germline values: CDR1 SGHKS, CDR2 YYEKEE (reference sequence). The ends lost 4 bases at V and 4 bases at J; junction bases unmatched: 8. CDR3 protein: CASSRSGTEYNEQFF. The CDR3 bases are TGTGCCAGCAGCCGGTCGGGGACAGAGTACAATGAGCAGTTCTTC.

The rearrangement uses TRBV29-1 and TRBJ2-1; 11 nucleotides match TRBD2. The V and J ends lost 3 bases and 0 bases, in that order; junction bases with no gene match: 7. There are 17 residues in the CDR3. Germline values: CDR1 SQVTM, CDR2 ANQGSEA. CDR3 bases: TGCAGCGTTGACACCCTAGCGGGGGGCCACTCCTACAATGAGCAGTTCTTC. This translates into CSVDTLAGGHSYNEQFF.

This clonotype has just a few counts. The rearrangement uses TRBV5-1 and TRBJ2-3, with D maybe TRBD2 (6 bases). With 5 bases removed from V and 5 bases from J, the gap between germline ends came to 9 bases. CDR1 SGHRS and CDR2 YFSETQ come from the germline V gene. The CDR3 has 12 residues. CDR3 bases: TGCGCCAGCAGGCGGGGAGAAGATACGCAGTATTTT. This translates into CASRRGEDTQYF.

V usage is TRBV4-2 and J usage is TRBJ2-4, with 8 bases fitting TRBD1. This CDR3 spans 18 amino acids. Germline V lookup: CDR1 LGHNA, CDR2 YNFKEQ. With V trimmed by 4 bases and J by 1 base, 12 bases remained unmatched. The DNA of the CDR3 is TGTGCCAGCAGCCCCTGGACAGGGACAGGTTCCGCCAAAAACATTCAGTACTTC. Translated: CASSPWTGTGSAKNIQYF.

This chain links TRBV29-1 with TRBJ2-3; TRBD2 aligns across 13 bases. This CDR3 is built from 14 residues. Germline V gene data show CDR1 as SQVTM and CDR2 as ANQGSEA. V trimming: 5 bases; J trimming: 5 bases; junction bases outside the gene matches: 4. The CDR3 loop is CSVTSGRAGDTQYF. The CDR3 DNA sequence: TGCAGCGTTACTAGCGGGAGGGCCGGAGATACGCAGTATTTT.

This chain uses TRBV29-1 with TRBJ1-2; TRBD1 matches at 8 bases. After removal of 1 base from V and 5 bases from J, the junction contained 0 bases not matched to a gene. Germline lookup yields CDR1 SQVTM and CDR2 ANQGSEA. The CDR3 is 12 amino acids. CDR3 nucleotides: TGCAGCGTTGAAGGACAGGGGTATGGCTACACCTTC. This encodes CSVEGQGYGYTF.

This clonotype was picked up a small number of times. J is TRBJ1-3 and V is TRBV5-1; tentative D call: TRBD1 (6 bases). Germline lookup yields CDR1 SGHRS and CDR2 YFSETQ. This CDR3 is 15 amino acids long. V lost 7 bases and J 0 bases, leaving 14 bases between the germline ends. CDR3 nucleotides: TGCGCCAGCGCCCGGGACACCGACTCTGGAAACACCATATATTTT. Protein product: CASARDTDSGNTIYF. The full variable domain, its missing parts supplied by reference TRBV5-1 and TRBJ1-3, is KAGVTQTPRYLIKTRGQQVTLSCSPISGHRSVSWYQQTPGQGLQFLFEYFSETQRNKGNFPGRFSGRQFSNSRSEMNVSTLELGDSALYLCASARDTDSGNTIYFGEGSWLTVV.

There are a few counts of this clonotype. The chain uses TRBV15 and TRBJ1-4, with D perhaps matching TRBD1 (5 bases). V shed 5 bases and J shed 8 bases, with 18 bases lying between them. CDR1 and CDR2 (germline): LNHNV, YYDKDF (reference sequence). This CDR3 contains 15 residues. CDR3 DNA sequence: TGTGCCACCAGCGCGAACGTAGGGGAGCTGGAAAAACTGTTTTTT. The encoded protein is CATSANVGELEKLFF.

This clonotype was seen a few times. This sequence joins TRBV27 and TRBJ2-2; no clear D. This CDR3 region has 14 residues. V lost 7 bases and J lost 6, with 15 bases in between. Germline V gene lookup returns CDR1 MNHEY and CDR2 SMNVEV (reference sequence). The CDR3 protein is CASTLGSGSGELFF. CDR3 coding DNA: TGTGCCAGCACCTTAGGGTCGGGTTCCGGGGAGCTGTTTTTT.

The V call is TRBV3-1, the J call TRBJ2-6; the D call may be TRBD1 or TRBD2 (6 bases each). Trimming left V 1 base short and J 0 bases short, with 16 bases between. In germline, CDR1 is LGHDT, CDR2 YNNKEL (reference sequence). This CDR3 comprises 19 residues. The CDR3 DNA is TGTGCCAGCAGCCAAGTAGGGGGACTTGTAATCTCTGGGGCCAACGTCCTGACTTTC. It specifies CASSQVGGLVISGANVLTF.

The J gene is TRBJ2-1, the V gene TRBV29-1; D may be TRBD2 (6 bases). Trimming removed 2 bases from V and 11 bases from J, with 13 bases in between. In germline, CDR1 is SQVTM, CDR2 ANQGSEA. The CDR3 is made up of 12 amino acids. CDR3 nucleotide sequence: TGCAGCGTTGAATGGCCTAGCGACAAGCAGTTCTTC. This translates into CSVEWPSDKQFF.

This clonotype occurred a few times. The chain has TRBV12-3 or TRBV12-4 and TRBJ2-1; 11 bases are shared with TRBD2. V lost 7 bases to trimming and J lost 3 bases; unmatched junction nucleotides: 5. CDR3 length equals 15 residues. The CDR3, as DNA: TGTGCCAGCACCCTGGGACTAGCGGACTACAATGAGCAGTTCTTC. As protein: CASTLGLADYNEQFF.

This clonotype has a handful of counts. The chain links TRBV6-5 to TRBJ2-3; perhaps TRBD1 as D (6 bases). The CDR3 contains 14 residues. CDR1 MNHEY and CDR2 SVGAGI come from the germline V gene. V gave up 2 bases and J gave up 5 bases, with 11 bases separating them. The CDR3 reads CASSYPARGDTQYF. CDR3 nucleotide sequence: TGTGCCAGCAGTTACCCGGCCAGGGGAGATACGCAGTATTTT.

This chain links TRBV29-1 with TRBJ2-1, with 7 bases fitting TRBD2. CDR1 and CDR2 (germline): SQVTM, ANQGSEA. With 7 bases clipped from V and 0 bases from J, the junction kept 6 bases outside the gene matches. The CDR3 runs to 14 residues. The CDR3 DNA reads TGCAGCGGGAATCAGCGGGGCTCCTACAATGAGCAGTTCTTC. This translates into CSGNQRGSYNEQFF.

CDR3: CASSPLTGSGQPQHF. In DNA, the CDR3 is TGCGCCAGCAGCCCATTAACAGGAAGCGGGCAGCCCCAGCATTTT. The chain uses TRBV5-1 and TRBJ1-5, with D possibly being TRBD1 (5 bases). This CDR3 region has 15 residues. Germline V gene data show CDR1 as SGHRS and CDR2 as YFSETQ. With 4 bases removed from V and 7 bases from J, the gap between germline ends came to 18 bases.

CDR3 DNA: TGTGCCAGCAGTTTACTTCGGGACAGAAATAGCAATCAGCCCCAGCATTTT. Its translation is CASSLLRDRNSNQPQHF. The chain joins TRBV28 to TRBJ1-5; 7 bases are shared with TRBD1. CDR1 MDHEN and CDR2 SYDVKM come from the germline V gene. With V trimmed by 2 bases and J by 0 bases, 7 bases remained unmatched. The CDR3 loop spans 17 amino acids.

This clonotype occurred a few times. The V call is TRBV12-3 or TRBV12-4, the J call TRBJ2-1; D is undetermined. There are 12 residues in the CDR3. Trimming stripped 5 bases from V and 6 bases from J, with 8 bases between. The CDR3 region is CASSKDPNEQFF. CDR3 nucleotide sequence: TGTGCCAGCAGTAAAGATCCCAATGAGCAGTTCTTC.

The chain uses TRBV5-1 and TRBJ1-2, with D perhaps matching TRBD1 (6 bases). The CDR3 contains 13 residues. The V gene lost 4 bases and the J gene lost 7 bases, with 14 bases spanning the gap. Germline CDR1 reads SGHRS; CDR2 reads YFSETQ. For the CDR3, the DNA is TGCGCCAGCAGCAACAGGGATTCAAGTGGCTACACCTTC. Translating it yields CASSNRDSSGYTF.

The rearrangement links TRBV10-3 to TRBJ2-1; D is unresolved. The V and J ends lost 3 bases and 8 bases respectively, with 5 bases between them. Germline-derived CDR1 and CDR2 are ENHRY and SYGVKD. The CDR3 length is 11 residues. Written as DNA, the CDR3 is TGTGCCATCAGTGACGAATATGAGCAGTTCTTC. Protein sequence: CAISDEYEQFF.

In this sample, this clonotype turned up a few times. The CDR3 DNA follows: TGTGCCAGCAGCCTCAGGGTTGTGGAGACCCAGTACTTC. As protein: CASSLRVVETQYF. The V call is TRBV13, the J call TRBJ2-5, with D possibly matching TRBD1 (5 bases). Germline lookup yields CDR1 PRHDT and CDR2 FYEKMQ (reference sequence). The V gene lost 5 bases and the J gene lost 5 bases, with 12 bases spanning the gap. The CDR3 loop spans 13 amino acids.

This chain uses TRBV9 with TRBJ2-5; TRBD2 is a possible D gene (5 bases). The CDR3 covers 14 residues. The germline gives CDR1 SGDLS, CDR2 YYNGEE. Trimming removed 4 bases at V and 0 bases at J, with 10 bases between. The CDR3 coding sequence is TGTGCCAGCAGCTTAGCGTACGACCAAGAGACCCAGTACTTC. Protein product: CASSLAYDQETQYF.

The J gene is TRBJ2-1, the V gene TRBV12-3 or TRBV12-4; no firm D call. This CDR3 is built from 13 residues. Trimming took 1 base from V and 9 from J, leaving 10 bases between them. In DNA, the CDR3 is TGTGCCAGCAGTTTAGAGAGGCTGGGTGAGCAGTTCTTC. Its protein is CASSLERLGEQFF.